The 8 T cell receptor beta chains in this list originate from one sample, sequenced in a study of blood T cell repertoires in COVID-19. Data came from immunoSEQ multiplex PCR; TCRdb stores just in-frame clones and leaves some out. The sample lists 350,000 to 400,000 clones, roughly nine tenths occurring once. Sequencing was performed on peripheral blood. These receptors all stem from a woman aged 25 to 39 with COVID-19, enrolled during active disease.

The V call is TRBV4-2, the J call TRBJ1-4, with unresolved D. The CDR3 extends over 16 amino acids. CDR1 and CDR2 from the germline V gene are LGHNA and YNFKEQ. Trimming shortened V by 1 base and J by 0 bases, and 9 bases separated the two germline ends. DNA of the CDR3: TGTGCCAGCAGCCAAGCGGCGAGGGCAACTAATGAAAAACTGTTTTTT. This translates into CASSQAARATNEKLFF.

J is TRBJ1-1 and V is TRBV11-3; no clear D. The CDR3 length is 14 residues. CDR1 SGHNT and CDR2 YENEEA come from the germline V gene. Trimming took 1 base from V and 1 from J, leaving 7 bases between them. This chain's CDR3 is CASSLGSGNTEAFF. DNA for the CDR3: TGTGCCAGCAGCTTAGGTTCGGGGAACACTGAAGCTTTCTTT. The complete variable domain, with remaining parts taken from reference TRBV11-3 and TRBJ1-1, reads EAGVVQSPRYKIIEKKQPVAFWCNPISGHNTLYWYLQNLGQGPELLIRYENEEAVDDSQLPKDRFSAERLKGVDSTLKIQPAELGDSAVYLCASSLGSGNTEAFFGQGTRLTVV.

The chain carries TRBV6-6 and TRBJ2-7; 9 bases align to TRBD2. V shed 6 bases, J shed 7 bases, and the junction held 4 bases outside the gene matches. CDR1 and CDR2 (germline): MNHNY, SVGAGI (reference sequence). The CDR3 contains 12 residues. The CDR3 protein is CASSGTSQEQYV. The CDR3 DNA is TGTGCCAGCAGCGGGACTAGCCAAGAGCAGTACGTC.

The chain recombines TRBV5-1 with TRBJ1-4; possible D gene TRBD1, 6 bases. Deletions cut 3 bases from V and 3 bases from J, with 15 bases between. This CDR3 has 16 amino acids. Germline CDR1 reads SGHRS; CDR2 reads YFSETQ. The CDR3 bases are TGCGCCAGCAGCTGGGGACAACTGGGGGCTAATGAAAAACTGTTTTTT. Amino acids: CASSWGQLGANEKLFF. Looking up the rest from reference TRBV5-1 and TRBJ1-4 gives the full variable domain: KAGVTQTPRYLIKTRGQQVTLSCSPISGHRSVSWYQQTPGQGLQFLFEYFSETQRNKGNFPGRFSGRQFSNSRSEMNVSTLELGDSALYLCASSWGQLGANEKLFFGSGTQLSVL.

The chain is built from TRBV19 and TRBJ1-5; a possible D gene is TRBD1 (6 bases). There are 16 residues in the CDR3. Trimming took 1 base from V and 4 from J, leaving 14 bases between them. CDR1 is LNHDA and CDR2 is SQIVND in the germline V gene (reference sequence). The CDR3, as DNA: TGTGCCAGTAGTATAGCCCCGACAGGCCGAAATCAGCCCCAGCATTTT. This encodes CASSIAPTGRNQPQHF.

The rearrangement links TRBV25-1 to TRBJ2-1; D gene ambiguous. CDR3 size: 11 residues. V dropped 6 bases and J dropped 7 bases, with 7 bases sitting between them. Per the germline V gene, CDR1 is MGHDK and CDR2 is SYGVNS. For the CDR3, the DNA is TGTGCCAGCAGCCCCGGGAATGAGCAGTTCTTC. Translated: CASSPGNEQFF.

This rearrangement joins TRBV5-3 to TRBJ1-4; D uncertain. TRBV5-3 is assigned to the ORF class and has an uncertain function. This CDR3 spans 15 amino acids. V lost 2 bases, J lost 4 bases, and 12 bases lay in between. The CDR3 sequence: CARSLFTTGNEKLFF. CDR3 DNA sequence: TGTGCCAGAAGCTTATTCACGACGGGTAATGAAAAACTGTTTTTT.

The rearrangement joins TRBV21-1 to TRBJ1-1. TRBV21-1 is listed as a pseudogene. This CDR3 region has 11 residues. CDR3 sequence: CASSQRAGAFF. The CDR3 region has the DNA TGTGCCAGCAGTCAAAGGGCGGGGGCTTTCTTT.